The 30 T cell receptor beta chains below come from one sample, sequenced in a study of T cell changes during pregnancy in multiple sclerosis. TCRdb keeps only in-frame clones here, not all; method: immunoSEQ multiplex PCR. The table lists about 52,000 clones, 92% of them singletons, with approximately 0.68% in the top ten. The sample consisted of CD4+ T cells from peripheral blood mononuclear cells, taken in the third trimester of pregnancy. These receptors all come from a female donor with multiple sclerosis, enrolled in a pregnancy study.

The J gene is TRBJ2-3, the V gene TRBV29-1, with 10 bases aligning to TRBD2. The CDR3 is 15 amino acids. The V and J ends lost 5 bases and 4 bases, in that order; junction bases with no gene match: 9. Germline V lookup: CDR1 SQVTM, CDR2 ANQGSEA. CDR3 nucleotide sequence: TGCAGCGTTCACCAGCGGGGGGGCCGCGCAGATACGCAGTATTTT. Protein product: CSVHQRGGRADTQYF.

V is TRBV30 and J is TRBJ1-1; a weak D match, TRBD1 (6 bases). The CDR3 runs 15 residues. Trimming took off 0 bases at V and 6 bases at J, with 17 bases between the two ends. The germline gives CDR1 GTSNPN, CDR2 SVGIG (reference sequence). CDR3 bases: TGTGCCTGGAGTGTAATTACAGGGATAGTGTCTGAAGCTTTCTTT. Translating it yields CAWSVITGIVSEAFF.

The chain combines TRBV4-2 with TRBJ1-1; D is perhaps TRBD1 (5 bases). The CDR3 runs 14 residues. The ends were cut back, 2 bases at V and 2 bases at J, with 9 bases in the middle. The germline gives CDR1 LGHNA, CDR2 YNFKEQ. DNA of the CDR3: TGTGCCAGCAGCCAATTTGGACAAAACACTGAAGCTTTCTTT. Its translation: CASSQFGQNTEAFF.

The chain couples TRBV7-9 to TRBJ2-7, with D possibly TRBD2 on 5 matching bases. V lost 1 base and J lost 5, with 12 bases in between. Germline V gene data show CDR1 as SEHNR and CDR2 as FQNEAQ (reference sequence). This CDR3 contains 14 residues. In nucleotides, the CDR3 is TGTGCCAGCAGCTTAGTTAGGGAGCACAACGAGCAGTACTTC. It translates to CASSLVREHNEQYF.

CDR3 amino acids: CASSVGGQNNSPLHF. The CDR3 DNA follows: TGTGCCAGCAGTGTCGGGGGACAGAATAATTCACCCCTCCACTTT. The chain recombines TRBV25-1 with TRBJ1-6, with TRBD1 matching 7 bases. Germline CDR1 reads MGHDK; CDR2 reads SYGVNS. V was pared by 4 bases and J by 5 bases, with 5 bases of the junction left unmatched. The CDR3 totals 15 residues.

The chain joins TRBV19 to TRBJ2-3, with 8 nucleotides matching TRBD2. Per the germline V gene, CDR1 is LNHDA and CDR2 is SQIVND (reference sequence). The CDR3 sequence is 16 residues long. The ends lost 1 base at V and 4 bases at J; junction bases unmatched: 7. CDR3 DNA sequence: TGTGCCAGTAGTATAGCGGGGGGGGCCGTCGCAGATACGCAGTATTTT. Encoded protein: CASSIAGGAVADTQYF. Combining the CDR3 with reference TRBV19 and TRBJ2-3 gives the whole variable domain DGGITQSPKYLFRKEGQNVTLSCEQNLNHDAMYWYRQDPGQGLRLIYYSQIVNDFQKGDIAEGYSVSREKKESFPLTVTSAQKNPTAFYLCASSIAGGAVADTQYFGPGTRLTVL.

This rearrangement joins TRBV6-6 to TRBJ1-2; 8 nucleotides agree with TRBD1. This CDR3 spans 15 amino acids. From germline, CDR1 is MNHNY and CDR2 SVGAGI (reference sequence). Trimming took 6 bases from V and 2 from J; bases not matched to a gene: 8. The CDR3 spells CASSGTGGQNYGYTF. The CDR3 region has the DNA TGTGCCAGCAGCGGCACAGGGGGGCAGAACTATGGCTACACCTTC.

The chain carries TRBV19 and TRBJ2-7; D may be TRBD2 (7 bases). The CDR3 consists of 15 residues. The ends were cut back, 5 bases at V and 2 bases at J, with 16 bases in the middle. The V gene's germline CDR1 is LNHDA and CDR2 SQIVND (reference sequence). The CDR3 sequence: CASSPGGRGAYEQYF. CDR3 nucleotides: TGTGCCAGTAGTCCCGGGGGGCGCGGGGCCTACGAGCAGTACTTC.

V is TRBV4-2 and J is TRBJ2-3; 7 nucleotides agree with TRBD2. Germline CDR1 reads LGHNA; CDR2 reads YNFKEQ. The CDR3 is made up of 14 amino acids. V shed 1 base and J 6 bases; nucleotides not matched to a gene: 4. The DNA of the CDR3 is TGTGCCAGCAGCCAAGGGGACTATTTGGATACGCAGTATTTT. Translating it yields CASSQGDYLDTQYF.

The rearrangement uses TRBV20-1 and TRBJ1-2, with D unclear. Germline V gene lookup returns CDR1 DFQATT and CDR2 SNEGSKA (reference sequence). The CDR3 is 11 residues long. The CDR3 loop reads CSAYSPGGYTF. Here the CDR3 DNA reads TGCAGCGCCTATAGCCCGGGGGGCTACACCTTC.

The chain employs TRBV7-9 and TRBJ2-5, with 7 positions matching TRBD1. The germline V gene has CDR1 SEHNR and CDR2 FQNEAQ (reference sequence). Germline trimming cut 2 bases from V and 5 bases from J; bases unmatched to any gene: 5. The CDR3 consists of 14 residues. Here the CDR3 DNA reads TGTGCCAGCAGCTTACTGGACAGGCGGGAGACCCAGTACTTC. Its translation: CASSLLDRRETQYF.

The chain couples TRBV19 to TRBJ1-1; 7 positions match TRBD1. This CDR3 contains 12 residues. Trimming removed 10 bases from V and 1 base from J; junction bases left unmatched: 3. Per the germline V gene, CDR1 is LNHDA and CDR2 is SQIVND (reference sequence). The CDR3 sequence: CATGQTNTEAFF. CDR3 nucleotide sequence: TGTGCCACGGGACAGACGAACACTGAAGCTTTCTTT. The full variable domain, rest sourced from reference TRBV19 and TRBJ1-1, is DGGITQSPKYLFRKEGQNVTLSCEQNLNHDAMYWYRQDPGQGLRLIYYSQIVNDFQKGDIAEGYSVSREKKESFPLTVTSAQKNPTAFYLCATGQTNTEAFFGQGTRLTVV.

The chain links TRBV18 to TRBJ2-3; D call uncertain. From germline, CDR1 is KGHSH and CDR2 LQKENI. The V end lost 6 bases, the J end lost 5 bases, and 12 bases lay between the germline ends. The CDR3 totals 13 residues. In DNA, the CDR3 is TGTGCCAGCTCCCTAGAATTTGGAGATACGCAGTATTTT. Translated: CASSLEFGDTQYF.

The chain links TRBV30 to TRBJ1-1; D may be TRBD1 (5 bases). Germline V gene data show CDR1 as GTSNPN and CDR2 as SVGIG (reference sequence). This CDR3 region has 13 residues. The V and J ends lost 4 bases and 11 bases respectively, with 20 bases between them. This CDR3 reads CAWTLGWDGRAFF. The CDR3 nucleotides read TGTGCCTGGACCCTAGGGTGGGACGGGAGGGCTTTCTTT.

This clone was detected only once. The CDR3 region is CASSLLGQGTYGYTF. The CDR3 DNA sequence: TGTGCCAGCAGCTTATTGGGACAGGGAACCTATGGCTACACCTTC. The rearrangement uses TRBV7-2 and TRBJ1-2; 9 bases agree with TRBD1. This CDR3 region has 15 residues. Unmatched junction bases numbered 5, after V lost 2 bases and J lost 4 bases. CDR1 and CDR2 from the germline V gene are SGHTA and FQGNSA. The whole variable domain, remainder taken from reference TRBV7-2 and TRBJ1-2, is GAGVSQSPSNKVTEKGKDVELRCDPISGHTALYWYRQSLGQGLEFLIYFQGNSAPDKSGLPSDRFSAERTGGSVSTLTIQRTQQEDSAVYLCASSLLGQGTYGYTFGSGTRLTVV.

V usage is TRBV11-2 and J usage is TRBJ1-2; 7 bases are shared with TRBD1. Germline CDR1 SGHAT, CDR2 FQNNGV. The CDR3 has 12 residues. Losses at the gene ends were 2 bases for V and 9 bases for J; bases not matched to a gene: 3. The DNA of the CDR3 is TGTGCCAGCAGCTTAACAGGGGATCGCTACACCTTC. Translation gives CASSLTGDRYTF.

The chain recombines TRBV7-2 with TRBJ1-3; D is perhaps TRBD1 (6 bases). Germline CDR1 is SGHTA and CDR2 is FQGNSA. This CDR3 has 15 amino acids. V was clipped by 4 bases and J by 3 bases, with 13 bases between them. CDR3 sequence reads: CASSWGLPGGNTIYF. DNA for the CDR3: TGTGCCAGCAGCTGGGGGCTCCCAGGTGGAAACACCATATATTTT.

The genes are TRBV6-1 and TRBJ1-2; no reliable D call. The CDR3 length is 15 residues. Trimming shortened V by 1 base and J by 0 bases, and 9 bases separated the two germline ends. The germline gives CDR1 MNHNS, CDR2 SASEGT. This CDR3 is CASSEGSVTNYGYTF. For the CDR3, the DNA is TGTGCCAGCAGTGAAGGGAGCGTTACTAACTATGGCTACACCTTC.

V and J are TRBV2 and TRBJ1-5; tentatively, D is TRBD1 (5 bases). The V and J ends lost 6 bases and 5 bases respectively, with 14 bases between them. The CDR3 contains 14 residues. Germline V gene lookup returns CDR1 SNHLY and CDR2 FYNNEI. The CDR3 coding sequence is TGTGCCAGCAGGGAGACAGTTTTAGATCAGCCCCAGCATTTT. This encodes CASRETVLDQPQHF.

CDR3 bases: TGTGCCAGCTCACGTGGGGAAGGCAGGGCTGGAAACACCATATATTTT. Its protein is CASSRGEGRAGNTIYF. V usage is TRBV18 and J usage is TRBJ1-3, with D possibly matching TRBD1 (5 bases). The CDR3 has 16 amino acids. V lost 4 bases, J lost 2 bases, and 15 bases lay in between. Germline lookup yields CDR1 KGHSH and CDR2 LQKENI.

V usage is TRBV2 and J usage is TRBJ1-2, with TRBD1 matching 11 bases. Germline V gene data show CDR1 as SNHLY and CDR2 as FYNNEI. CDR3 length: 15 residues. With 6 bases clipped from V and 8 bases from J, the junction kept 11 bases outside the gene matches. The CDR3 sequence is CASSGTGGDVGGYTF. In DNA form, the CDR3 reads TGTGCCAGCAGCGGGACAGGGGGAGATGTAGGAGGCTACACCTTC.

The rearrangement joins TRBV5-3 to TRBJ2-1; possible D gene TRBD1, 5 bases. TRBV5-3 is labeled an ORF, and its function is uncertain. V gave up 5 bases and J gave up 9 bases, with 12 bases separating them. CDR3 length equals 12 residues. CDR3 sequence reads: CARSAPGFEQFF. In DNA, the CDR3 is TGTGCCAGAAGTGCGCCAGGGTTTGAGCAGTTCTTC.

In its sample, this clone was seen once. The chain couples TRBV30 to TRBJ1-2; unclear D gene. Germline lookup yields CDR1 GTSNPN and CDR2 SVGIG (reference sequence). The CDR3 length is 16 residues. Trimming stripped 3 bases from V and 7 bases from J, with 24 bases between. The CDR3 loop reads CAWRSLVQREGAGYTF. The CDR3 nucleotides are TGTGCCTGGAGATCTCTGGTCCAACGGGAGGGTGCTGGCTACACCTTC.

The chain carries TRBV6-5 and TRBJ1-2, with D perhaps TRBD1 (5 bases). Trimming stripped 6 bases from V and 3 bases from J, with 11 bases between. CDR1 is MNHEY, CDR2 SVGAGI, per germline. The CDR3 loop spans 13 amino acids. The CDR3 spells CASRRGGDYGYTF. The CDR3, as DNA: TGTGCCAGCAGGAGGGGAGGGGACTATGGCTACACCTTC.

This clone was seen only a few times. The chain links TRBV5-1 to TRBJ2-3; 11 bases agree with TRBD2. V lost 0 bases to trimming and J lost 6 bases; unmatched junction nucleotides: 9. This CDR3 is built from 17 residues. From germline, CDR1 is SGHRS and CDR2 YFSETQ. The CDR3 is CASSLENLAGGLDTQYF. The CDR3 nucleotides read TGCGCCAGCAGCTTGGAAAATTTAGCGGGGGGGCTGGATACGCAGTATTTT.

The chain's CDR3 is CASSPQGEKLFF. As DNA, the CDR3 is TGTGCCAGCAGTCCGCAGGGAGAAAAACTGTTTTTT. V and J are TRBV6-1 and TRBJ1-4, with D perhaps TRBD1 (5 bases). Per germline, CDR1 MNHNS and CDR2 SASEGT. The V gene lost 5 bases and the J gene lost 8 bases, with 9 bases spanning the gap. This CDR3 contains 12 residues.

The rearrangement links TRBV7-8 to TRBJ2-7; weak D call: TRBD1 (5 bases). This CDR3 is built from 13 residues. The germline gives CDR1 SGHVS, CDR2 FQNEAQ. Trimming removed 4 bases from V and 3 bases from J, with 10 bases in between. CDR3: CASSWGTGYEQYF. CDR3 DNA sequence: TGTGCCAGCAGCTGGGGCACAGGCTACGAGCAGTACTTC.

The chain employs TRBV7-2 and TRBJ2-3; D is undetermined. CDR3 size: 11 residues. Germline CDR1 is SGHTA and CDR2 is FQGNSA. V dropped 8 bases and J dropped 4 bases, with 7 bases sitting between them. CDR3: CASGRADTQYF. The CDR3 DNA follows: TGTGCCAGCGGCCGGGCAGATACGCAGTATTTT.

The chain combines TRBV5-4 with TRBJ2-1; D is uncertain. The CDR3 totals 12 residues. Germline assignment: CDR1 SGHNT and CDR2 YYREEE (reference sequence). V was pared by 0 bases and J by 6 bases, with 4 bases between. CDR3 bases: TGTGCCAGCAGCTTGGAAGCCAATGAGCAGTTCTTC. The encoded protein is CASSLEANEQFF.

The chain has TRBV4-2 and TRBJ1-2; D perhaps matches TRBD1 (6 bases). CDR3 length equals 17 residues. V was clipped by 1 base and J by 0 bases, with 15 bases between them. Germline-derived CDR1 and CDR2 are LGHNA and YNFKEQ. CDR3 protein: CASSQATGFNPNYGYTF. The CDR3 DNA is TGTGCCAGCAGCCAAGCTACAGGGTTTAATCCTAACTATGGCTACACCTTC.